One T cell receptor (beta chain) is described in this entry. What it binds is unknown. The germline gives CDR1 SGHDT, CDR2 YYEEEE. The CDR3 consists of 16 residues. V shed 2 bases and J 4 bases; nucleotides not matched to a gene: 9. The data originate from a study of cytomegalovirus exposure and HLA in healthy donors. Study observations and caveats: Investigators reported approximately 150 TCR beta chains as tied to cytomegalovirus. In an earlier analysis, in under 700 donors, most V segments appeared productive either ~87% or ~30% of the time. With later analysis, a missense DCLRE1C variant became linked to TCR beta V- and J-gene trimming. Three chains linked to CMV were shown in vitro to be specific for CMV antigens.

The PCR employed 60 Vbeta primers together with 13 Jbeta primers. This table comes from immunoSEQ multiplex PCR, and its TCRdb copy is limited to in-frame clones, with some not included. The table includes 200,000 to 300,000 clones, roughly 80% detected once. This TCR was sampled from a woman between 35 and 50 years old in good health and CMV-seropositive. Material: PBMCs. V is TRBV5-6 and J is TRBJ2-5, with TRBD1 matching over 9 bases. CDR3 nucleotide sequence: TGTGCCAGCAGCTTTTTGTCTGGACAGGGGAGAGAGACCCAGTACTTC. It translates to CASSFLSGQGRETQYF.